The rows below give T cell receptor beta chains drawn from one sample of a study of technical replicates of blood from a few donors. TCRdb's copy holds only in-frame clones and misses some; the assay was immunoSEQ multiplex PCR. The sample consists of about 94,000 clones, approximately 95% of them appearing once. The sequencing input was T cells isolated from PBMCs. The receptor set was obtained from a human donor in good health. Both conserved end residues are part of each CDR3. The order of the fields is V gene, clone size, D gene, J gene, CDR3 DNA, CDR3 protein. A D gene is named only where the DNA matches it firmly. Only part of the rows carry a size: once, few, many, or a class if the clone is expanded.

TRBV19	once	.	TRBJ2-7	TGTGCCAGTAGTCCACTGGCGGGACAGTATTACGAGCAGTACTTC	CASSPLAGQYYEQYF
TRBV16	.	.	TRBJ1-5	TGTGCCAGCAGCCCGTATAGCAATCAGCCCCAGCATTTT	CASSPYSNQPQHF
TRBV4-1	.	.	TRBJ1-4	TGCGCCAGCAGCCTAAACGGGGTGGGAGGTGAAAAACTGTTTTTT	CASSLNGVGGEKLFF
TRBV30	.	.	TRBJ1-6	TGTGCCTGGATCCGAGAGTTGAATTCACCCCTCCACTTT	CAWIRELNSPLHF
TRBV11-3	.	.	TRBJ2-7	TGTGCCAGCAGCTTTGTCGCGGGTTCCTACGAGCAGTACTTC	CASSFVAGSYEQYF
TRBV7-2	.	TRBD2	TRBJ2-5	TGTGCCAGCAGCCAAGAAGGGGGACTAGCGGGAGGCCTTGGAGAGACCCAGTACTTC	CASSQEGGLAGGLGETQYF
TRBV5-1	.	TRBD1	TRBJ1-1	TGCGCCAGCAGCTTGGGGGACAGGGGGAACACTGAAGCTTTCTTT	CASSLGDRGNTEAFF
TRBV6-6	.	.	TRBJ1-6	TGTGCCAGCAGTACCGGCTCCTATAATTCACCCCTCCACTTT	CASSTGSYNSPLHF
TRBV10-1	.	.	TRBJ2-1	TGCGCCAGCAGTGCCACGCGGGGCTACAATGAGCAGTTCTTC	CASSATRGYNEQFF
TRBV4-1	.	TRBD1	TRBJ1-2	TGCGCCAGCAGCCAAACACAGGGGGCCCCCTATGGCTACACCTTC	CASSQTQGAPYGYTF
TRBV10-3	.	.	TRBJ2-6	TGTGCCATCGGGAGGATGGGGGGAGCTGGGGCCAACGTCCTGACTTTC	CAIGRMGGAGANVLTF
TRBV5-6	.	TRBD1	TRBJ2-7	TGTGCCAGCAGCTTTGGGGGGGGACAGGGGGCCTTCTACGAGCAGTACTTC	CASSFGGGQGAFYEQYF
TRBV6-1	.	.	TRBJ1-2	TGTGCCAGCAGCCCCGAAGAGTTCGTGAGAGGCTACACCTTC	CASSPEEFVRGYTF
TRBV19	.	TRBD1	TRBJ1-2	TGTGCCAGTAGACGGGGGTTTAGGTTTTTGGGACAGGATGACCGGTACTATGGCTACACCTTC	CASRRGFRFLGQDDRYYGYTF
TRBV10-2	.	TRBD2	TRBJ2-5	TGCGCCAGCAGTGCGGGGAGGGGCGGGGAGACCCAGTACTTC	CASSAGRGGETQYF
TRBV28	.	TRBD1	TRBJ1-1	TGTGCCAGCAGCTTGGACAGGGTGGGGACTGAAGCTTTCTTT	CASSLDRVGTEAFF
TRBV6-6	.	TRBD1	TRBJ1-1	TGTGCCAGACAGGGGTATTGTGCTGAAGCTTTCTTT	CARQGYCAEAFF
TRBV5-4	.	TRBD1	TRBJ1-1	TGTGCCAGCAGCTGGGACAGGGACACTGAAGCTTTCTTT	CASSWDRDTEAFF
TRBV25-1	.	.	TRBJ2-1	TGTGCCAGCAGTGAATATGGCAGTGTGAATTACAATGAGCAGTTCTTC	CASSEYGSVNYNEQFF
TRBV27	.	.	TRBJ2-7	TGTGCCAGCAGTTTAGTAGTGGGGCACTACGAGCAGTACTTC	CASSLVVGHYEQYF
TRBV2	.	TRBD2	TRBJ2-3	TGTGCCAGCAGGGCGGGGGGAAGCACAGATACGCAGTATTTT	CASRAGGSTDTQYF
TRBV5-1	.	TRBD1	TRBJ1-6	TGCGCCAGCAGCAACGCAGGGGGCAGAGGGAATTCACCCCTCCACTTT	CASSNAGGRGNSPLHF
TRBV6-5	.	TRBD2	TRBJ2-3	TGTGCCAGCAGCACTAGCGGGAGTGGTGGTACGCAGTATTTT	CASSTSGSGGTQYF